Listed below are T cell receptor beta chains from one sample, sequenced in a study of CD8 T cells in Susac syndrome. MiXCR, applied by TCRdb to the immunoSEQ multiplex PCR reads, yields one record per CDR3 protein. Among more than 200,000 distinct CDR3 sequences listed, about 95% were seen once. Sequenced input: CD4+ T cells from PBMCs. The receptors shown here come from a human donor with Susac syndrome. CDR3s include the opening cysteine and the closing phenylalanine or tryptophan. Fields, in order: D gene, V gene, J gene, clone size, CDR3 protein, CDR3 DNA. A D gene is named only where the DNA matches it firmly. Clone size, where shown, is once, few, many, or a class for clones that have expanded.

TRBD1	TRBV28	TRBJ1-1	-	CASSDRDRGGTEAFF	TGTGCCAGCAGCGATCGGGACAGGGGAGGTACTGAAGCTTTCTTT
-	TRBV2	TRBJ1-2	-	CASRGDTANYGYTF	TGTGCCAGCAGAGGAGACACGGCTAACTATGGCTACACCTTC
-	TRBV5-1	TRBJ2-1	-	CASSFSGSYNEQFF	TGCGCCAGCAGCTTCAGCGGCTCCTACAATGAGCAGTTCTTC
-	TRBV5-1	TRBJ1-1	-	CASSLEVGEAFF	TGCGCCAGCAGCTTGGAGGTGGGTGAAGCTTTCTTT
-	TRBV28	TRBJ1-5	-	CASSLDQSNQPQHF	TGTGCCAGCAGCTTAGACCAGAGCAATCAGCCCCAGCATTTT
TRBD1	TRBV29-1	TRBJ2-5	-	CSVPGTGGGETQYF	TGCAGCGTCCCCGGGACAGGGGGAGGAGAGACCCAGTACTTC
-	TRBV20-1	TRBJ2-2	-	CSAKRRGGELFF	TGCAGCGCCAAACGCAGGGGCGGGGAGCTGTTTTTT
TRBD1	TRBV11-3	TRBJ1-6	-	CASSRQGGSPLHF	TGTGCCAGCAGCCGACAGGGCGGATCACCCCTCCACTTT
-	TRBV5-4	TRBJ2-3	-	CASRDQGRADTQYF	TGTGCCAGCAGAGATCAGGGGCGCGCAGATACGCAGTATTTT
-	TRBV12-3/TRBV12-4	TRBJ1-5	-	CASSLNGPDNQPQHF	TGTGCCAGCAGTTTGAACGGGCCGGACAATCAGCCCCAGCATTTT
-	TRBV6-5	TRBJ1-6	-	CASSYQSSYNSPLHF	TGTGCCAGCAGTTACCAGAGCTCCTATAATTCACCCCTCCACTTT
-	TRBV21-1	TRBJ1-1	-	CASSKARETGWDTEAFF	TGTGCCAGCAGCAAAGCGCGGGAGACAGGGTGGGACACTGAAGCTTTCTTT
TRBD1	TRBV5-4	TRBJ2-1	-	CASSPNPGQGARNEQFF	TGTGCCAGCAGTCCGAACCCGGGACAGGGGGCTAGGAATGAGCAGTTCTTC
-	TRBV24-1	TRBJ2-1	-	CATSDEGDEQFF	TGTGCCACCAGTGATGAGGGTGATGAGCAGTTCTTC
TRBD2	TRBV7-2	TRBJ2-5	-	CASSLVTSGGLETQYF	TGTGCCAGCAGCTTAGTAACTAGCGGGGGATTGGAGACCCAGTACTTC
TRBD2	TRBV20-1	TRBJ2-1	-	CSAGTSGTYNEQFF	TGCAGTGCCGGGACTAGCGGTACCTACAATGAGCAGTTCTTC
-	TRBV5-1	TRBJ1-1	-	CASSPPADTEAFF	TGCGCCAGCAGCCCACCGGCAGACACTGAAGCTTTCTTT
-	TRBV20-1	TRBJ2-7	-	CSASGLVGSYEQYF	TGCAGTGCTAGTGGTCTCGTTGGCTCCTACGAGCAGTACTTC
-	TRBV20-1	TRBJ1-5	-	CSASRVGQPQHF	TGCAGTGCTTCCAGGGTCGGTCAGCCCCAGCATTTT
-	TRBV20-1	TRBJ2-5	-	CSAAQGGGQETQYF	TGCAGTGCTGCACAGGGAGGGGGCCAAGAGACCCAGTACTTC
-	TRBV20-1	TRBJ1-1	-	CSAREDRKGPNTEAFF	TGCAGTGCTAGAGAGGATAGAAAAGGCCCGAACACTGAAGCTTTCTTT
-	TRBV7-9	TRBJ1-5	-	CASSGDGDYQPQHF	TGTGCCAGCAGCGGGGACGGTGACTATCAGCCCCAGCATTTT
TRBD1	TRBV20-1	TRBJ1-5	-	CSALRTGRNQPQHF	TGCAGTGCACTCAGGACAGGCCGCAATCAGCCCCAGCATTTT
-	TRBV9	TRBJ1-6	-	CASSVDSYSPLHF	TGTGCCAGCAGCGTAGACAGCTATTCACCCCTCCACTTT
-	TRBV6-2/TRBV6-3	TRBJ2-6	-	CASSYQGRDGANVLTF	TGTGCCAGCAGTTACCAGGGAAGGGACGGGGCCAACGTCCTGACTTTC
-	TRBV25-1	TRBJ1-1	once	CASSPFDGTEAFF	TGTGCCAGCAGCCCTTTCGACGGAACTGAAGCTTTCTTT
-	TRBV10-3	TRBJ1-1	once	CAISASMTANTEAFF	TGTGCCATCAGTGCCTCGATGACGGCGAACACTGAAGCTTTCTTT
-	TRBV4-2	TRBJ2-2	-	CASSQDPSSGELFF	TGTGCCAGCAGCCAAGATCCCTCCTCGGGGGAGCTGTTTTTT
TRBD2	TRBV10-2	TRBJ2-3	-	CASSALAGGLTDTQYF	TGCGCCAGCAGCGCTCTAGCGGGGGGGCTGACAGATACGCAGTATTTT
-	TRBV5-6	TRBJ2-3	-	CASSFSSTDTQYF	TGTGCCAGCAGCTTTTCGTCCACAGATACGCAGTATTTT
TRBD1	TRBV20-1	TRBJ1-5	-	CSARWPGGGVQPQHF	TGCAGTGCTAGATGGCCAGGGGGCGGGGTTCAGCCCCAGCATTTT
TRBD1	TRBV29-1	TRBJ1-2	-	CSVPRGSGDYGYTF	TGCAGCGTTCCCAGGGGGTCTGGTGACTATGGCTACACCTTC
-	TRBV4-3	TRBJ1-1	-	CASSPVAGSNTEAFF	TGCGCCAGCAGCCCGGTGGCAGGGTCGAACACTGAAGCTTTCTTT
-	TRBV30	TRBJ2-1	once	CAWSVLLGGNEQFF	TGTGCCTGGAGTGTACTGCTCGGGGGCAATGAGCAGTTCTTC
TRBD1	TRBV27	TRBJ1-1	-	CASSFDRVLNTEAFF	TGTGCCAGCAGTTTCGACAGGGTCCTGAACACTGAAGCTTTCTTT
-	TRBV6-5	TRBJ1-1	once	CASSSWASQRSEAFF	TGTGCCAGCAGTTCGTGGGCGTCGCAAAGGTCTGAAGCTTTCTTT
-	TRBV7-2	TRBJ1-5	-	CASSPRGGYNQPQHF	TGTGCCAGCAGCCCGCGAGGGGGATACAATCAGCCCCAGCATTTT
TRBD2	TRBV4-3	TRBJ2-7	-	CASSQDSGLDPYEQYF	TGCGCCAGCAGCCAAGATTCGGGACTAGATCCCTACGAGCAGTACTTC
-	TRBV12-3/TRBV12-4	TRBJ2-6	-	CASNGARGANVLTF	TGTGCCAGCAATGGGGCCCGGGGGGCCAACGTCCTGACTTTC
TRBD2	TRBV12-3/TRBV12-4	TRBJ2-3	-	CASTLLAGASTDTQYF	TGTGCCAGCACCCTACTAGCGGGGGCCTCCACAGATACGCAGTATTTT
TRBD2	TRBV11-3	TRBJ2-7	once	CASSQTSGGDYEQYF	TGTGCCAGCAGCCAGACTAGCGGGGGGGACTACGAGCAGTACTTC
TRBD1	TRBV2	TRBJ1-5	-	CASSRDSLGPQHF	TGTGCCAGCAGTCGGGACAGTTTAGGGCCCCAGCATTTT
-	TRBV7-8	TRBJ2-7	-	CASSFRGAAYEQYF	TGTGCCAGCAGCTTCCGGGGGGCAGCCTACGAGCAGTACTTC
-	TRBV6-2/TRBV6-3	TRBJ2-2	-	CASSYPGGTGLTGELFF	TGTGCCAGCAGTTACCCGGGAGGGACAGGGTTAACCGGGGAGCTGTTTTTT
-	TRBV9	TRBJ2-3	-	CASSVDHGTASTDTQYF	TGTGCCAGCAGCGTAGATCATGGGACGGCTAGCACAGATACGCAGTATTTT
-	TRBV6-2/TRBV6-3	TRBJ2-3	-	CASSRDHHTDTQYF	TGTGCCAGCAGCCGGGACCACCACACAGATACGCAGTATTTT
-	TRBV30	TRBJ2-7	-	CAWSGDPIRSYEQYF	TGTGCCTGGAGCGGGGACCCAATACGCTCCTACGAGCAGTACTTC
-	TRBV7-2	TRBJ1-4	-	CASSLGGQGNEKLFF	TGTGCCAGCAGCTTAGGAGGGCAGGGGAATGAAAAACTGTTTTTT
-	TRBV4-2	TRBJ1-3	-	CASSQGPGPNSGNTIYF	TGTGCCAGCAGCCAAGGGCCGGGACCTAACTCTGGAAACACCATATATTTT
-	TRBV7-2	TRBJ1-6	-	CASSLMSSYNSPLHF	TGTGCCAGCAGCTTAATGAGCTCCTATAATTCACCCCTCCACTTT